This T cell receptor (delta chain) derives from a study of Vδ1+ human thymocytes. Study-wide findings and caveats: TRD repertoires were essentially private, unlike widely shared TRG clonotypes. Around 20% of thymic delta-chain sequences were Vdelta2, with few Vdelta3, unlike blood Vdelta1+ controls. In the thymus, TRG and TRD repertoires looked highly polyclonal with Gaussian CDR3 lengths.

Alphabeta T cells were depleted, then CD3+ Vdelta1+ Vdelta2- thymocytes were FACS-sorted. The template was reverse-transcribed extracted RNA. Pooled V-gene forward primers with one constant-region reverse primer generated the CDR3 amplicons by multiplex PCR. TCRdb fed the multiplex PCR reads to CATT. The repertoire holds over 45,000 delta-chain clones, approximately 15% seen once, with roughly 0.5% in the top ten. The table lists this clone with a few counts. The antigen is not known. The V and J ends lost 2 bases and 2 bases respectively, with 27 bases between them. CDR1 and CDR2 from the germline V gene are TSWWSYY and QGS. The CDR3 is 20 amino acids.

Sequencing was done on a sample of Vdelta1+ gamma-delta thymocytes from the thymus. The subset is: FACS-sorted CD3+ TCRalphabeta- TCRVdelta1+ TCRVdelta2- thymocytes. The chain uses TRDV1 and TRDJ1; D uncertain. This clonotype originated in a boy under two years old who had congenital heart surgery. CDR3 amino acids: CALGESYNFGRGSSTDKLIF. The DNA of the CDR3 is TGTGCTCTTGGGGAATCGTATAATTTTGGTCGCGGGTCAAGTACCGATAAACTCATCTTT.